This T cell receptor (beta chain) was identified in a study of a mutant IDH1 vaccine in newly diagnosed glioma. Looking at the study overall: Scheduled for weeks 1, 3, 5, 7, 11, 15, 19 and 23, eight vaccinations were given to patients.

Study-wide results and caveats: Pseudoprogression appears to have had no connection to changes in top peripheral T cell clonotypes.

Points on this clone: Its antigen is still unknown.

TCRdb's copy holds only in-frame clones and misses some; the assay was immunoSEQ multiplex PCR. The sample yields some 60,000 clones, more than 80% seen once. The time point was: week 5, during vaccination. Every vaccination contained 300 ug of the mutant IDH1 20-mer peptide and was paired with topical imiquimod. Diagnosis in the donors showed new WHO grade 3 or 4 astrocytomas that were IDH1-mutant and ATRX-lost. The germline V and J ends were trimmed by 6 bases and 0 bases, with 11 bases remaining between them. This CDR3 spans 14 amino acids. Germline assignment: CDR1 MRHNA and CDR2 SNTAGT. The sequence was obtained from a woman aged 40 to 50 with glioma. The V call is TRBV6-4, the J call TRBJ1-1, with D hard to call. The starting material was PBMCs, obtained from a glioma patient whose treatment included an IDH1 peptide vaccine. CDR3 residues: CASRMDFVNTEAFF. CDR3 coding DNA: TGTGCCAGCAGGATGGACTTCGTGAACACTGAAGCTTTCTTT.